The T cell receptor beta chain described here comes from a study of post-analysis software for immune sequencing data. Study outcomes and limitations: Relative to controls, patients had a few TRBV segments at higher frequency, with TRBV5-6, TRBV5-1 and TRBV20-1 among these.

Unique molecular identifiers were carried by the TCR beta cDNA libraries. TCRdb used MiXCR to reprocess the PCR reads, holding one entry per CDR3 protein. The table lists a few hundred thousand distinct CDR3 sequences, about a third of them singletons, with 4.5% to 7.5% in the top ten. As concerns this clonotype: The antigen remains undetermined.

V lost 0 bases, J lost 0 bases, and 9 bases lay in between. This CDR3 region has 16 residues. Germline CDR1 and CDR2: SGHRS and YFSETQ. This clonotype was obtained from a girl younger than 18 with multiple sclerosis. Specimen: blood. V gene TRBV5-1 combines with J gene TRBJ2-2; the D gene is possibly TRBD1 (5 bases). This CDR3 reads CASSLAGHANTGELFF. The CDR3 nucleotides are TGCGCCAGCAGCTTGGCCGGACACGCGAACACCGGGGAGCTGTTTTTT.